This entry lists 20 T cell receptor beta chains sequenced from one sample in a study of blood T cell repertoires in COVID-19. Assay used: immunoSEQ multiplex PCR; TCRdb lists only in-frame clones, some missing. Of roughly 200,000 clones in the sample, roughly 88% were seen once. Input material: peripheral blood. Receptor source: a human donor with active or convalescent COVID-19. The donor label of this sample is uncertain.

The chain carries TRBV18 and TRBJ1-5; D gene unclear. Germline V gives CDR1 KGHSH, CDR2 LQKENI. V lost 2 bases to trimming and J lost 3 bases, with 11 bases between them. This CDR3 has 15 residues. Here the CDR3 reads CASSPFDGDNQPQHF. For the CDR3, the DNA is TGTGCCAGCTCACCATTTGACGGAGACAATCAGCCCCAGCATTTT.

This sequence joins TRBV5-1 and TRBJ2-5; 7 bases are shared with TRBD1. The germline V gene has CDR1 SGHRS and CDR2 YFSETQ. Trimming took 4 bases from V and 1 from J; bases not matched to a gene: 4. The CDR3 extends over 14 amino acids. The CDR3 spells CASSRDRAQETQYF. CDR3 coding DNA: TGCGCCAGCAGCCGTGACAGGGCCCAAGAGACCCAGTACTTC. Variable domain in full (rest from reference TRBV5-1 and TRBJ2-5): KAGVTQTPRYLIKTRGQQVTLSCSPISGHRSVSWYQQTPGQGLQFLFEYFSETQRNKGNFPGRFSGRQFSNSRSEMNVSTLELGDSALYLCASSRDRAQETQYFGPGTRLLVL.

This clone was detected only a few times. The rearrangement links TRBV19 to TRBJ2-7, with 10 bases lining up with TRBD2. Trimming took 5 bases from V and 3 from J; bases not matched to a gene: 7. CDR1 LNHDA and CDR2 SQIVND come from the germline V gene (reference sequence). The length of the CDR3 is 15 residues. In DNA form, the CDR3 reads TGTGCCAGTAGTGTCACACTAGCGGGACACTACGAGCAGTACTTC. Translation gives CASSVTLAGHYEQYF.

The chain carries TRBV5-1 and TRBJ1-1; D gene ambiguous. V was shortened by 2 bases and J by 0 bases, with 8 bases between the two germline ends. This CDR3 region has 14 residues. In germline, CDR1 is SGHRS, CDR2 YFSETQ. In DNA form, the CDR3 reads TGCGCCAGCAGCTTCGCCGGGTTGAACACTGAAGCTTTCTTT. Its translation is CASSFAGLNTEAFF. The variable domain in full, completed from reference TRBV5-1 and TRBJ1-1, reads KAGVTQTPRYLIKTRGQQVTLSCSPISGHRSVSWYQQTPGQGLQFLFEYFSETQRNKGNFPGRFSGRQFSNSRSEMNVSTLELGDSALYLCASSFAGLNTEAFFGQGTRLTVV.

The chain couples TRBV7-9 to TRBJ2-1, with 10 bases fitting TRBD2. There are 13 residues in the CDR3. Per the germline V gene, CDR1 is SEHNR and CDR2 is FQNEAQ (reference sequence). Unmatched junction bases numbered 9, after V lost 5 bases and J lost 14 bases. The CDR3 protein is CASSKSGGADKFF. The CDR3 DNA is TGTGCCAGCAGCAAGAGCGGGGGGGCCGATAAGTTCTTC.

The V gene is TRBV2, the J gene TRBJ2-1; D is possibly TRBD1 (5 bases). V lost 6 bases, J lost 9 bases, and 15 bases lay in between. Germline values: CDR1 SNHLY, CDR2 FYNNEI. The CDR3 runs to 13 residues. CDR3 loop: CASRARVPTEQFF. In nucleotides, the CDR3 is TGTGCCAGCAGAGCCAGGGTCCCCACTGAGCAGTTCTTC.

The chain carries TRBV4-2 and TRBJ2-7; 11 nucleotides line up with TRBD2. Germline V gene lookup returns CDR1 LGHNA and CDR2 YNFKEQ. The length of the CDR3 is 15 residues. The junction had 7 bases not matched to a gene; V was cut back by 3 bases and J by 6 bases. The DNA for the CDR3 is TGTGCCAGCAGCCATTTTAGCGGGAGGGCCCGCGAGCAGTACTTC. This translates into CASSHFSGRAREQYF.

The chain recombines TRBV6-4 with TRBJ2-4; 15 bases align to TRBD2. With 8 bases clipped from V and 1 base from J, the junction kept 6 bases outside the gene matches. This CDR3 has 17 residues. Germline V gene lookup returns CDR1 MRHNA and CDR2 SNTAGT. This CDR3 is CASPGLAGGPAKNIQYF. For the CDR3, the DNA is TGTGCCAGCCCTGGACTAGCGGGGGGGCCGGCCAAAAACATTCAGTACTTC.

V is TRBV11-3 and J is TRBJ1-2, with D possibly matching TRBD1 (6 bases). Germline CDR1 reads SGHNT; CDR2 reads YENEEA. Trimming removed 2 bases at V and 4 bases at J, with 14 bases between. The length of the CDR3 is 15 residues. The CDR3 is CASSLSSGQIYGYTF. The DNA of the CDR3 is TGTGCCAGCAGCTTATCCTCCGGACAGATCTATGGCTACACCTTC.

The chain couples TRBV5-6 to TRBJ1-1, with no clear D. Looked up from germline, CDR1 is SGHDT and CDR2 is YYEEEE. Trimming took off 3 bases at V and 1 base at J, with 10 bases between the two ends. The CDR3 totals 14 residues. The CDR3 sequence is CASSSGLTNTEAFF. Written as DNA, the CDR3 is TGTGCCAGCAGCTCTGGACTGACGAACACTGAAGCTTTCTTT.

The chain has TRBV28 and TRBJ2-7, with D possibly matching TRBD2 (6 bases). The CDR3 consists of 13 residues. Per the germline V gene, CDR1 is MDHEN and CDR2 is SYDVKM. V dropped 2 bases and J dropped 4 bases, with 9 bases sitting between them. The CDR3 DNA reads as TGTGCCAGCAGTTTACCCGCGGGGTACGAGCAGTACTTC. This sequence encodes CASSLPAGYEQYF.

In this sample, this clone turned up a few times. V usage is TRBV3-1 (or the pseudogene TRBV3-2) and J usage is TRBJ1-1, with 9 bases that match TRBD1. V was pared by 4 bases and J by 1 base, with 1 base of the junction left unmatched. The CDR3 extends over 14 amino acids. CDR1 is LGHDT, CDR2 YNNKEL, per germline (reference sequence). CDR3 DNA sequence: TGTGCCAGCAGCCGGACAGGGGAGAACACTGAAGCTTTCTTT. As protein: CASSRTGENTEAFF.

The chain has TRBV30 and TRBJ1-3; D is possibly TRBD1 (6 bases). The germline V and J ends were trimmed by 4 bases and 0 bases, with 7 bases remaining between them. The CDR3 loop spans 13 amino acids. Germline V CDR1 and CDR2: GTSNPN, SVGIG (reference sequence). The CDR3 DNA reads as TGTGCCTGGATGGACAGCTCTGGAAACACCATATATTTT. It yields the protein CAWMDSSGNTIYF.

This clone was recorded once. The V gene is TRBV9, the J gene TRBJ2-7; D is possibly TRBD2 (6 bases). Germline CDR1 and CDR2: SGDLS and YYNGEE. The CDR3 is 14 amino acids. The V and J ends lost 3 bases and 0 bases respectively, with 10 bases between them. The CDR3 here is CASSAMDYSYEQYF. The CDR3 DNA reads as TGTGCCAGCAGCGCGATGGACTACTCCTACGAGCAGTACTTC.

V gene TRBV7-2 combines with J gene TRBJ2-5; D is possibly TRBD1 (6 bases). V was shortened by 5 bases and J by 5 bases, with 21 bases between the two germline ends. CDR3 size: 16 residues. The germline CDR1 and CDR2 sequences are SGHTA and FQGNSA. CDR3 residues: CASSRSNSLRGETQYF. The CDR3 DNA follows: TGTGCCAGCAGCCGTAGTAACTCGCTGAGGGGGGAGACCCAGTACTTC. Full variable domain (missing parts from reference TRBV7-2 and TRBJ2-5): GAGVSQSPSNKVTEKGKDVELRCDPISGHTALYWYRQSLGQGLEFLIYFQGNSAPDKSGLPSDRFSAERTGGSVSTLTIQRTQQEDSAVYLCASSRSNSLRGETQYFGPGTRLLVL.

The chain carries TRBV24-1 and TRBJ2-1; TRBD2 matches 9 bases. Unmatched junction bases numbered 10, after V lost 3 bases and J lost 5 bases. Germline CDR1 reads KGHDR; CDR2 reads SFDVKD. This CDR3 contains 17 residues. The CDR3 nucleotides are TGTGCCACCAGTGATCCCAGGACTGAGCGGGGGGACAATGAGCAGTTCTTC. Its protein is CATSDPRTERGDNEQFF.

This rearrangement joins TRBV7-6 to TRBJ1-3; 8 nucleotides align to TRBD1. Per germline, CDR1 SGHVS and CDR2 FNYEAQ. This CDR3 contains 16 residues. V trimming: 4 bases; J trimming: 4 bases; junction bases outside the gene matches: 9. The CDR3 DNA reads as TGTGCCAGCAGCTCTCCGGCAGGGGGCTCGGGAAACACCATATATTTT. It is translated as CASSSPAGGSGNTIYF.

The chain links TRBV5-1 to TRBJ2-2, with 7 bases matching TRBD1. Germline V gene lookup returns CDR1 SGHRS and CDR2 YFSETQ. V dropped 4 bases and J dropped 2; count of bases not matched to a gene: 8. CDR3 length: 16 amino acids. CDR3 loop: CASSLPGTVNTGELFF. CDR3 nucleotide sequence: TGCGCCAGCAGCCTCCCCGGGACAGTTAACACCGGGGAGCTGTTTTTT.

This clone has only one observation. The V and J genes are TRBV14 and TRBJ1-2; no definite D call. Deletions cut 0 bases from V and 4 bases from J, with 21 bases between. The germline CDR1 and CDR2 sequences are SGHDN and FVKESK. CDR3 size: 18 residues. The CDR3 DNA sequence: TGTGCCAGCAGCCAAGATCCGGGTGTAAGGTCCTCTCTCTATGGCTACACCTTC. It is translated as CASSQDPGVRSSLYGYTF.

The chain uses TRBV12-3 or TRBV12-4 and TRBJ1-2; D possibly corresponds to TRBD1 (6 bases). CDR3 length: 13 amino acids. Trimming shortened V by 5 bases and J by 5 bases, and 12 bases separated the two germline ends. CDR3 nucleotides: TGTGCCAGCAGTGACCGACAGGTTTATGGCTACACCTTC. Translated: CASSDRQVYGYTF.